Included here is one TCR beta chain sequence, with context. This entry is derived from a study of shared clonotypes between healthy human individuals. Sequenced by immunoSEQ multiplex PCR; TCRdb stores in-frame clones only, minus some. The sample has some 500,000 clones, almost 97% seen once. There are 13 residues in the CDR3. V lost 0 bases and J 5 bases, leaving 9 bases between the germline ends. Germline V gene data show CDR1 as SGDLS and CDR2 as YYNGEE. The rearrangement uses TRBV9 and TRBJ2-7; unclear D gene. This sequence originates from a woman younger than 45 in good health. Sequencing used naive CD4+ T cells sorted from blood. Subset reported: CD45RA+ positively selected. CDR3 amino acids: CASSVAFEDEQYF. The CDR3 DNA reads TGTGCCAGCAGCGTAGCTTTTGAGGACGAGCAGTACTTC.